Each of the 21 T cell receptor beta chains below was sequenced from the same sample in a study of OX40 agonist ivuxolimab in advanced cancers. Measured with immunoSEQ multiplex PCR; TCRdb has only the in-frame clones, and not every one. The profile shows roughly 30,000 clones, 88% of them singletons. This sample comprised CD4+ or CD8+ T cells sorted from blood, obtained in a trial of the OX40 agonist ivuxolimab. Every receptor here comes from an adult with an advanced solid tumor such as melanoma, head and neck, liver or kidney cancer.

V is TRBV9 and J is TRBJ2-3, with D uncertain. Germline CDR1 reads SGDLS; CDR2 reads YYNGEE. The CDR3 runs 15 residues. V was clipped by 4 bases and J by 3 bases, with 15 bases between them. Here the CDR3 DNA reads TGTGCCAGCAGCCCCGGCGGAATCGGAACAGATACGCAGTATTTT. Translating gives CASSPGGIGTDTQYF.

This chain links TRBV9 with TRBJ1-1, with unresolved D. CDR3 length: 16 residues. In germline, CDR1 is SGDLS, CDR2 YYNGEE. Trimming left V 3 bases short and J 1 base short, with 16 bases between. The CDR3 nucleotides are TGTGCCAGCAGCGGAGACCCCCAGCGGTGGAACACTGAAGCTTTCTTT. This sequence encodes CASSGDPQRWNTEAFF.

The genes are TRBV4-3 and TRBJ1-2, with no clear D. Germline V gene sequence: CDR1 LGHNA, CDR2 YSLEER. The CDR3 has 14 residues. V shed 1 base and J shed 0 bases, with 6 bases lying between them. The CDR3 region has the DNA TGCGCCAGCAGCCAAGCGACAACTAACTATGGCTACACCTTC. Amino acid sequence: CASSQATTNYGYTF.

The V and J genes are TRBV9 and TRBJ2-2; TRBD2 might be the D (6 bases). Germline CDR1 SGDLS, CDR2 YYNGEE. V was cut by 5 bases and J by 1 base, with 6 bases left in between. CDR3 length: 13 amino acids. The CDR3 spells CASRRGNTGELFF. For the CDR3, the DNA is TGTGCCAGCAGGCGGGGGAACACCGGGGAGCTGTTTTTT.

The J gene is TRBJ2-7, the V gene TRBV11-2, with 8 nucleotides matching TRBD2. V lost 4 bases, J lost 3 bases, and 8 bases stayed unmatched. The CDR3 consists of 15 residues. Germline values: CDR1 SGHAT, CDR2 FQNNGV. The CDR3 protein is CASSSGAGGLYEQYF. The CDR3 nucleotides are TGTGCCAGCAGCTCCGGGGCGGGGGGCCTCTACGAGCAGTACTTC.

Only a few counts were recorded for this clone. This chain connects TRBV9 to TRBJ1-6, with TRBD1 matching over 10 bases. CDR3 length equals 15 residues. Germline CDR1 is SGDLS and CDR2 is YYNGEE. V was clipped by 3 bases and J by 14 bases; unmatched bases: 11. The CDR3 loop is CASSAGTGVGKALHF. The DNA of the CDR3 is TGTGCCAGCAGCGCCGGGACAGGGGTCGGAAAAGCCCTCCACTTT.

This chain uses TRBV6-4 with TRBJ2-5; no reliable D call. The J call may be wrong; the DNA end is better matched by TRBJ2-7. The CDR3 runs 10 residues. Germline V gives CDR1 MRHNA, CDR2 SNTAGT. This CDR3 reads CASRRHEQYF. CDR3 in DNA: TGTGCCAGCAGAAGACACGAGCAGTACTTC.

This chain uses TRBV7-2 with TRBJ1-1; the match to TRBD1 covers 7 bases. Unmatched junction bases numbered 7, after V lost 4 bases and J lost 5 bases. This CDR3 region has 14 residues. Germline V gene lookup returns CDR1 SGHTA and CDR2 FQGNSA. The CDR3 nucleotides are TGTGCCAGCAGCTCCCAGGGGGGGGATACTGAAGCTTTCTTT. Amino acids: CASSSQGGDTEAFF.

The chain couples TRBV11-2 to TRBJ1-5; TRBD1 is a possible D gene (6 bases). The CDR3 contains 13 residues. V lost 3 bases and J 6 bases, leaving 9 bases between the germline ends. Germline V gene lookup returns CDR1 SGHAT and CDR2 FQNNGV. CDR3 DNA sequence: TGTGCCAGCAGCTTGGGGGGCACTCAGCCCCAGCATTTT. Its protein is CASSLGGTQPQHF.

This clone showed up just once. The V call is TRBV2, the J call TRBJ2-7; tentative D call: TRBD2 (5 bases). V was pared by 9 bases and J by 6 bases, with 21 bases between. The CDR3 spans 14 residues. Per the germline V gene, CDR1 is SNHLY and CDR2 is FYNNEI. DNA for the CDR3: TGTGCCAGTACGGAGGATGGCCTCCTGGCCGAGCAGTACTTC. Encoded protein: CASTEDGLLAEQYF. Full variable domain (remainder filled in from reference TRBV2 and TRBJ2-7): EPEVTQTPSHQVTQMGQEVILRCVPISNHLYFYWYRQILGQKVEFLVSFYNNEISEKSEIFDDQFSVERPDGSNFTLKIRSTKLEDSAMYFCASTEDGLLAEQYFGPGTRLTVT.

This rearrangement joins TRBV2 to TRBJ2-5; 11 bases fit TRBD2. This CDR3 contains 15 residues. The germline V gene encodes CDR1 SNHLY and CDR2 FYNNEI. The ends lost 5 bases at V and 4 bases at J; junction bases unmatched: 6. The CDR3 is CASSPWTSGLETQYF. DNA for the CDR3: TGTGCCAGCAGTCCCTGGACTAGCGGGTTAGAGACCCAGTACTTC. The variable domain in full, completed from reference TRBV2 and TRBJ2-5, reads EPEVTQTPSHQVTQMGQEVILRCVPISNHLYFYWYRQILGQKVEFLVSFYNNEISEKSEIFDDQFSVERPDGSNFTLKIRSTKLEDSAMYFCASSPWTSGLETQYFGPGTRLLVL.

In this sample, this clone turned up once. This chain joins TRBV4-3 and TRBJ2-7, with D possibly matching TRBD1 (6 bases). V was clipped by 0 bases and J by 7 bases, with 13 bases between them. This CDR3 has 14 residues. The V gene's germline CDR1 is LGHNA and CDR2 YSLEER. The CDR3 here is CASSQDTKGVEQYF. As DNA, the CDR3 is TGCGCCAGCAGCCAAGACACAAAGGGGGTTGAGCAGTACTTC.

The gene calls are TRBV29-1 and TRBJ2-7; TRBD2 matches at 8 bases. CDR3 length equals 13 residues. The V and J ends lost 6 bases and 0 bases, in that order; junction bases with no gene match: 4. CDR1 and CDR2 from the germline V gene are SQVTM and ANQGSEA. CDR3 DNA sequence: TGCAGCGTAATACTAGCGGCCTCCTACGAGCAGTACTTC. This translates into CSVILAASYEQYF.

The chain recombines TRBV9 with TRBJ2-7, with 13 bases matching TRBD2. The germline V gene has CDR1 SGDLS and CDR2 YYNGEE. The CDR3 spans 15 residues. The V gene end was trimmed by 3 bases and the J gene end by 1 base; junction bases not matched to a gene: 1. The CDR3 nucleotides are TGTGCCAGCAGCGGGGGACTAGCGGGGTCCTACGAGCAGTACTTC. Amino acids: CASSGGLAGSYEQYF. The variable domain in full, with the rest retrieved from reference TRBV9 and TRBJ2-7, is DSGVTQTPKHLITATGQRVTLRCSPRSGDLSVYWYQQSLDQGLQFLIQYYNGEERAKGNILERFSAQQFPDLHSELNLSSLELGDSALYFCASSGGLAGSYEQYFGPGTRLTVT.

The chain uses TRBV4-1 and TRBJ1-1, with a weak D call TRBD1 (5 bases). Germline V gene sequence: CDR1 MGHRA, CDR2 YSYEKL. The germline V and J ends were trimmed by 1 base and 0 bases, with 9 bases remaining between them. The CDR3 spans 15 residues. In DNA form, the CDR3 reads TGCGCCAGCAGCCAAGGACAGAACATGAACACTGAAGCTTTCTTT. It is translated as CASSQGQNMNTEAFF.

The rearrangement uses TRBV19 and TRBJ2-7; D could derive from TRBD1 or TRBD2 (6 bases each). The V gene lost 3 bases and the J gene lost 3 bases, with 15 bases spanning the gap. The CDR3 has 15 amino acids. Germline V CDR1 and CDR2: LNHDA, SQIVND (reference sequence). The DNA for the CDR3 is TGTGCCAGTAGTATTGGGTCGGGGGCCCTCTACGAGCAGTACTTC. Residues: CASSIGSGALYEQYF. Drawing the rest from reference TRBV19 and TRBJ2-7, the complete variable domain is DGGITQSPKYLFRKEGQNVTLSCEQNLNHDAMYWYRQDPGQGLRLIYYSQIVNDFQKGDIAEGYSVSREKKESFPLTVTSAQKNPTAFYLCASSIGSGALYEQYFGPGTRLTVT.

V and J are TRBV5-6 and TRBJ1-4; D may be TRBD1 (6 bases). Trimming took 1 base from V and 3 from J, leaving 7 bases between them. The V gene's germline CDR1 is SGHDT and CDR2 YYEEEE. CDR3 length: 14 residues. The CDR3 loop is CASSLWGPNEKLFF. The CDR3 bases are TGTGCCAGCAGCTTGTGGGGGCCTAATGAAAAACTGTTTTTT.

Only a few counts were recorded for this clone. The V call is TRBV7-2, the J call TRBJ1-2, with unresolved D. Germline values: CDR1 SGHTA, CDR2 FQGNSA. This CDR3 region has 13 residues. V dropped 3 bases and J dropped 1 base, with 6 bases sitting between them. The CDR3 nucleotides are TGTGCCAGCAGCTTTAACAGTAACTATGGCTACACCTTC. Its translation: CASSFNSNYGYTF.

The rearrangement uses TRBV13 and TRBJ2-7, with TRBD1 as a possible D gene (5 bases). The CDR3 runs to 14 residues. Trimming cost V 6 bases and J 3 bases, with 15 bases left between them. CDR1 is PRHDT, CDR2 FYEKMQ, per germline (reference sequence). The CDR3 DNA reads TGTGCCAGCAGTGACCAGGGCCTGTACTACGAGCAGTACTTC. As protein: CASSDQGLYYEQYF.

This chain links TRBV6-4 with TRBJ2-6; no definite D call. Germline CDR1 and CDR2: MRHNA and SNTAGT. The length of the CDR3 is 15 residues. The ends were cut back, 0 bases at V and 0 bases at J, with 3 bases in the middle. The CDR3 protein is CASSDSSSGANVLTF. In DNA form, the CDR3 reads TGTGCCAGCAGTGACTCAAGCTCTGGGGCCAACGTCCTGACTTTC.

The rearrangement uses TRBV10-3 and TRBJ2-2; TRBD1 or TRBD2 may be the D gene (7 bases each). The germline V gene encodes CDR1 ENHRY and CDR2 SYGVKD. The V end was cut by 8 bases, the J end by 4 bases, with 14 bases between. The CDR3 sequence is 14 residues long. CDR3 region: CAILGGGITGELFF. In DNA, the CDR3 is TGTGCCATCCTGGGAGGGGGCATCACCGGGGAGCTGTTTTTT.